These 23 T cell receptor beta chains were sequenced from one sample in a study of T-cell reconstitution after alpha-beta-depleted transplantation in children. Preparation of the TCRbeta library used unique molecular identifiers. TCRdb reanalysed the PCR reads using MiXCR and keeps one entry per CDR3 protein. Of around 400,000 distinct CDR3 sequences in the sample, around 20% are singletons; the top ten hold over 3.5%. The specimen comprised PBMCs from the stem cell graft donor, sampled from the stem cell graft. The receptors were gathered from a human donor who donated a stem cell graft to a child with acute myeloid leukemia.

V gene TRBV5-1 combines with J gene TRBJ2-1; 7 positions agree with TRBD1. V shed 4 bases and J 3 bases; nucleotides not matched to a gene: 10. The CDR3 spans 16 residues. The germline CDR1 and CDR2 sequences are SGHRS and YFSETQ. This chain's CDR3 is CASSDTRQGFYNEQFF. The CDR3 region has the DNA TGCGCCAGCAGCGATACGAGACAGGGTTTCTACAATGAGCAGTTCTTC.

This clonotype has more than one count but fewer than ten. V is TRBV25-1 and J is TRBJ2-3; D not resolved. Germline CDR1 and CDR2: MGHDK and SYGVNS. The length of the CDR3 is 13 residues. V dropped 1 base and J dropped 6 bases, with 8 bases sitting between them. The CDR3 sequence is CASSESGRDTQYF. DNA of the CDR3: TGTGCCAGCAGTGAATCCGGTCGGGATACGCAGTATTTT.

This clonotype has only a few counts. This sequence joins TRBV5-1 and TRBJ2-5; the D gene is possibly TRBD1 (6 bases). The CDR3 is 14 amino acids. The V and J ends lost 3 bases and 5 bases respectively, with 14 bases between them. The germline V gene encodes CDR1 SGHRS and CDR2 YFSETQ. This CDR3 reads CASSYTGSDETQYF. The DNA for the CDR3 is TGCGCCAGCAGCTATACAGGGTCTGACGAGACCCAGTACTTC.

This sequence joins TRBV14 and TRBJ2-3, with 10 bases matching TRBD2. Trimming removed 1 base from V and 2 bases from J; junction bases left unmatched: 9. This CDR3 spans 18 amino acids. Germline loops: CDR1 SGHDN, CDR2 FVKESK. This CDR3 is CASSQVFQREGLTDTQYF. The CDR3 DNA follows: TGTGCCAGCAGCCAAGTTTTCCAGCGGGAGGGCCTCACAGATACGCAGTATTTT.

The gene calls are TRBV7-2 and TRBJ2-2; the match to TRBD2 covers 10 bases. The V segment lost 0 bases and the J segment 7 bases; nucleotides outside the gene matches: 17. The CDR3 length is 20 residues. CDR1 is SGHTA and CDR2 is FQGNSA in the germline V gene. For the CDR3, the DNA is TGTGCCAGCAGCTTAGCCCCGGTGTCGACGTCTAGCGGGAGATACGGGGAGCTGTTTTTT. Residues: CASSLAPVSTSSGRYGELFF.

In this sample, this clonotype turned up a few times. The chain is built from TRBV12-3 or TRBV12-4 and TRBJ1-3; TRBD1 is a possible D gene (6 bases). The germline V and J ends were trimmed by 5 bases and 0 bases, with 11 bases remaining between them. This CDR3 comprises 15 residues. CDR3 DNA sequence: TGTGCCAGCAGTCCACAGGGTCACTCTGGAAACACCATATATTTT. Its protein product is CASSPQGHSGNTIYF.

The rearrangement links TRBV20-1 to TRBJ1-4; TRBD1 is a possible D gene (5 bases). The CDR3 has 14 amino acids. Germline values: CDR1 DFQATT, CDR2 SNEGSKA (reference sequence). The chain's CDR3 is CSARREKGNEKLFF. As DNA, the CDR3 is TGCAGCGCAAGAAGAGAAAAGGGGAATGAAAAACTGTTTTTT.

CDR3 sequence: CATSAGRGKTPSGDTQYF. The CDR3 DNA is TGTGCCACCAGTGCTGGCAGGGGTAAGACCCCTTCTGGGGATACGCAGTATTTT. The V gene is TRBV24-1, the J gene TRBJ2-3, with a weak D call TRBD1 (6 bases). CDR1 is KGHDR and CDR2 is SFDVKD in the germline V gene. V was shortened by 5 bases and J by 6 bases, with 26 bases between the two germline ends. CDR3 length equals 18 residues.

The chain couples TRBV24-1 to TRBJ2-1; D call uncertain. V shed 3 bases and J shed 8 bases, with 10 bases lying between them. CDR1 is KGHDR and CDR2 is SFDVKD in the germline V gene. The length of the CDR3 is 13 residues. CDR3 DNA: TGTGCCACCAGTGATGCCGAAGCCTATGAGCAGTTCTTC. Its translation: CATSDAEAYEQFF.

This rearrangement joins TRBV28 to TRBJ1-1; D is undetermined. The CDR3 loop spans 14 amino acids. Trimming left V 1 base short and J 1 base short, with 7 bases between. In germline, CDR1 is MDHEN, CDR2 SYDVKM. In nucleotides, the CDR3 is TGTGCCAGCAGTTTATCGGCCAGGAACACTGAAGCTTTCTTT. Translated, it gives CASSLSARNTEAFF. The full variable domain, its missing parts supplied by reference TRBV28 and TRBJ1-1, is DVKVTQSSRYLVKRTGEKVFLECVQDMDHENMFWYRQDPGLGLRLIYFSYDVKMKEKGDIPEGYSVSREKKERFSLILESASTNQTSMYLCASSLSARNTEAFFGQGTRLTVV.

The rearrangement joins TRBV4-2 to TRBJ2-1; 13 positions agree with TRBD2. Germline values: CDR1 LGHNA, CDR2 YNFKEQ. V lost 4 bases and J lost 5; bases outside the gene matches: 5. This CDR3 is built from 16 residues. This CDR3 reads CASSPLGLAGDNEQFF. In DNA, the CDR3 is TGTGCCAGCAGCCCGCTAGGACTAGCGGGAGACAATGAGCAGTTCTTC.

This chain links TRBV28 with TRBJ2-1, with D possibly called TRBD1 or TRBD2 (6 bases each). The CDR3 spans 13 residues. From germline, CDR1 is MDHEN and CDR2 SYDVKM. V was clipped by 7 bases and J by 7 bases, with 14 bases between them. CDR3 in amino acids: CASTLGGFNEQFF. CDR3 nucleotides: TGTGCCAGCACCCTAGGGGGGTTTAATGAGCAGTTCTTC.

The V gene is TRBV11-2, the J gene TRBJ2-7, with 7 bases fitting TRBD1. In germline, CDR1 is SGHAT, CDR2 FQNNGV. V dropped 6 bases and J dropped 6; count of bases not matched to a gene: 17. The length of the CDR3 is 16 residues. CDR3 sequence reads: CASSNRPGQNIGEQYF. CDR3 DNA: TGTGCCAGCAGTAATAGACCGGGACAGAATATAGGCGAGCAGTACTTC.

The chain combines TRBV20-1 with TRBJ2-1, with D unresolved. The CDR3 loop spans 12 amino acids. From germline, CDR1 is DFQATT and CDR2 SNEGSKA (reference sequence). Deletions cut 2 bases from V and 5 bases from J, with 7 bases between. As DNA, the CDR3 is TGCAGTGCTAGACCCGACCACAATGAGCAGTTCTTC. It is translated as CSARPDHNEQFF.

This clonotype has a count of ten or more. CDR3 bases: TGTGCCAGCAGCGCCGCCGACTCTGGGGCCAACGTCCTGACTTTC. Protein sequence: CASSAADSGANVLTF. The chain joins TRBV6-2 or TRBV6-3 to TRBJ2-6; D remains unclear. The CDR3 is made up of 15 amino acids. Trimming took 6 bases from V and 0 from J, leaving 9 bases between them. CDR1 and CDR2 (germline): MNHEY, SVGEGT.

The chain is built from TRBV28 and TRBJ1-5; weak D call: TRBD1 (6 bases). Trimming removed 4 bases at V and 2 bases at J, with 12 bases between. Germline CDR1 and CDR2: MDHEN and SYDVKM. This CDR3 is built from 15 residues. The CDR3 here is CASSSYREGNQPQHF. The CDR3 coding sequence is TGTGCCAGCAGTTCCTACAGGGAGGGCAATCAGCCCCAGCATTTT.

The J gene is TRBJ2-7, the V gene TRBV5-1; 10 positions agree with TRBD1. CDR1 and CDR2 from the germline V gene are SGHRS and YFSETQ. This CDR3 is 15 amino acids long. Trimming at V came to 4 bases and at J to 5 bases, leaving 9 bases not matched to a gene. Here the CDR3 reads CASSLRDRGTHEQYF. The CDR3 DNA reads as TGCGCCAGCAGCCTAAGGGACAGGGGAACCCACGAGCAGTACTTC.

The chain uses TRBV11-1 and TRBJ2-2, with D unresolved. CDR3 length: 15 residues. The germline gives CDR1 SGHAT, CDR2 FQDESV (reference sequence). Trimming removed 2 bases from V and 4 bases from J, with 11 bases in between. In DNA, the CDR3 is TGTGCCAGCAGCTTATTAGTTCTGGGCACCGGGGAGCTGTTTTTT. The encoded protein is CASSLLVLGTGELFF. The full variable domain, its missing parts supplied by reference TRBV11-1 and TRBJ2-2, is EAEVAQSPRYKITEKSQAVAFWCDPISGHATLYWYRQILGQGPELLVQFQDESVVDDSQLPKDRFSAERLKGVDSTLKIQPAELGDSAMYLCASSLLVLGTGELFFGEGSRLTVL.

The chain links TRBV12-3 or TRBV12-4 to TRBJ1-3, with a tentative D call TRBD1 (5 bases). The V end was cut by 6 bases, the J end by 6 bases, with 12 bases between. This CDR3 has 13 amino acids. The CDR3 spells CASRSQGVNTIYF. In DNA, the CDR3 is TGTGCCAGCAGATCTCAAGGGGTAAACACCATATATTTT.

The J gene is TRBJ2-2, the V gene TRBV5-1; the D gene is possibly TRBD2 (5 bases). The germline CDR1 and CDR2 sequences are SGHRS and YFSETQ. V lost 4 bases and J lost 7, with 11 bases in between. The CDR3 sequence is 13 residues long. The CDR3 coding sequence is TGCGCCAGCAGCCCACCGGGAAGCGGGGAGCTGTTTTTT. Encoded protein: CASSPPGSGELFF.

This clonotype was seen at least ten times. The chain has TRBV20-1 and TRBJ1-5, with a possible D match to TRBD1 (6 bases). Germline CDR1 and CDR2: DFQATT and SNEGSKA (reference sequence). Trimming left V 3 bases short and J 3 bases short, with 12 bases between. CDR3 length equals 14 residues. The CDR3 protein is CSASQGQDNQPQHF. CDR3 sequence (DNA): TGCAGTGCTAGTCAGGGGCAGGACAATCAGCCCCAGCATTTT.

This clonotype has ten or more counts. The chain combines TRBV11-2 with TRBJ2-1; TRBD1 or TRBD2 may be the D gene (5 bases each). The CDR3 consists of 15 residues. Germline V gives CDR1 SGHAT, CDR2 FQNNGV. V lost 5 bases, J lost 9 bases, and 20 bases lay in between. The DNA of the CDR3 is TGTGCCAGCAGCGCGCATACTAAGGTTGGGGGTGAGCAGTTCTTC. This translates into CASSAHTKVGGEQFF.

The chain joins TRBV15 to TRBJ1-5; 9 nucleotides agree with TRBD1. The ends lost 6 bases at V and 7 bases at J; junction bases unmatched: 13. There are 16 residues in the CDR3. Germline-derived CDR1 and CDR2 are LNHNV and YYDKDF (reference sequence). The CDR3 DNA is TGTGCCACCAGTTCCGGGACAGGGTTTGTTAAACAGCCCCAGCATTTT. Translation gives CATSSGTGFVKQPQHF.